This TCR beta chain derives from a study of post-analysis software for immune sequencing data. General study points: Five TRBV segments, TRBV5-6, TRBV5-1 and TRBV20-1 among them, were found more frequent in patients than controls.

Trimming stripped 3 bases from V and 2 bases from J, with 8 bases between. This CDR3 contains 14 residues. From germline, CDR1 is LGHDT and CDR2 YNNKEL (reference sequence). On this clonotype: As yet, its antigen is unknown.

Presence of unique molecular identifiers characterized the TCR beta cDNA libraries. cDNA molecules numbering about 470,000 came from roughly 1.1 to 9.2 million T cells. TCRdb used MiXCR to reprocess the PCR reads, holding one entry per CDR3 protein. This sample has hundreds of thousands of distinct CDR3 sequences, with 44% found just once. Specimen: blood. The receptor's source is a girl between 5 and 17 years old with multiple sclerosis. The chain employs TRBV3-1 and TRBJ2-1; tentative D call: TRBD1 (6 bases). DNA for the CDR3: TGTGCCAGCAGCCACGCAGGGGCCTACAATGAGCAGTTCTTC. Its protein product is CASSHAGAYNEQFF.